One TCR beta chain is described in this entry. Its cognate antigen is unknown. The cohort's ophthalmopathy patients, a group with duration under 3 months, had a Clinical Activity Score of at least 3 and a NOSPECS grade of at least 4. An approximately 10 ml volume of fresh peripheral blood provided the PBMCs. This entry belongs to a study of T cells in Graves' hyperthyroidism and ophthalmopathy. Study-level results: Most clonotypes that expanded in the thyroid above 0.001 also showed up in blood.

RNA transcripts provided the source from which TCR beta CDR3 regions were amplified. The TCR CDR3 was amplified in a first-round RT-PCR using the HTBI primer set. TCRdb reprocessed the multiplex PCR reads via MiXCR and lists one record per CDR3 protein. The sample lists roughly 400,000 distinct CDR3 sequences; around an eighth were seen once. Germline values: CDR1 MDHEN, CDR2 SYDVKM. This CDR3 contains 13 residues. V dropped 3 bases and J dropped 4 bases, with 10 bases sitting between them. This sequence joins TRBV28 and TRBJ2-7, with D possibly being TRBD1 (5 bases). This TCR was recovered from a man aged 50-60 years with Graves' ophthalmopathy. Sequenced: blood. CDR3 residues: CASSFLGAYEQYF. The CDR3 DNA reads TGTGCCAGCAGTTTCTTAGGGGCGTACGAGCAGTACTTC.